This T cell receptor (beta chain) was identified during a study of blood T cell repertoires in COVID-19. Background on the study: The origin of the acute and convalescent COVID-19 samples was the United States, Italy and Spain. In each case, the material was cDNA or gDNA derived from T cells, B-cell-depleted T cells, or PBMCs.

Authors' analysis steps: Cell counts per sample came from amplifying reference gene primers. Clones were read by immunoSEQ multiplex PCR, and TCRdb kept only the in-frame ones, dropping some. V and J calls plus clone size are reproduced from that table; the DNA served to infer D and trimming. The sample holds tens of thousands of clones, around 89% seen once. Looked up from germline, CDR1 is SGHTA and CDR2 is FQGNSA. The CDR3 runs 16 residues. Trimming at V came to 2 bases and at J to 1 base, leaving 4 bases not matched to a gene. The chain links TRBV7-2 to TRBJ2-3, with 9 positions matching TRBD2. Sequencing was performed on peripheral blood. The receptor comes from a man aged 50 or older with acute or convalescent COVID-19. CDR3 nucleotide sequence: TGTGCCAGCAGCTTATCCCCTAGCGGGGGCACAGATACGCAGTATTTT. This encodes CASSLSPSGGTDTQYF.